The T cell receptor beta chain under discussion was sequenced for a study of cytomegalovirus exposure and HLA in healthy donors. Study-wide points: About 87% or about 30% of the time was how often most TCR beta V segments were productive, according to an earlier analysis. The study carried out a later analysis of TCR beta sequences. It associated some 17,000 of them with specific HLA alleles at a false discovery rate of 0.05.

This clone appeared a single time. Its antigen is not identified. In the PCR, 60 Vbeta and 13 Jbeta primers were used. In the source study's methods: Tens of millions of unique TCR beta chains, roughly 10 million shared, were counted in a later analysis. Here immunoSEQ multiplex PCR was the method, and the copy in TCRdb shows in-frame clones only, minus some. Clone size and the V and J calls come from that table; the DNA yielded D and trimming. The table lists about 93,000 clones, about 79% of them singletons. The CDR3 consists of 13 residues. Trimming took 10 bases from V and 6 from J; bases not matched to a gene: 10. Germline V gives CDR1 MDHEN, CDR2 SYDVKM.

The chain couples TRBV28 to TRBJ1-2, with 8 bases lining up with TRBD1. The sequencing input was PBMCs. The sequence was obtained from a man in his fifties in good health and CMV-seronegative. CDR3 protein: CAIRITTGDGYTF. Written as DNA, the CDR3 is TGTGCCATCCGGATTACGACAGGGGATGGCTACACCTTC.